This T cell receptor beta chain came from a study of blood T cell repertoires in COVID-19. About the study: Collection of acute and convalescent COVID-19 samples took place in the United States, Italy and Spain. PBMCs, B-cell-depleted T cells, or T cells were the source of the cDNA or gDNA that made up the material.

Germline loops: CDR1 SGHTA, CDR2 FQGNSA. The CDR3 is 14 amino acids. J lost 3 bases, V lost 4 bases, and 5 bases had no gene match. Per the original methods: The assay estimated nucleated cells by amplifying reference gene primers. Libraries were prepared by immunoSEQ multiplex PCR; TCRdb keeps only in-frame clonotypes and omits some of them. The V and J calls and the clone size are those of that table, but D and trimming were determined from the DNA. The table has roughly 100,000 clones, approximately 90% seen once. In its sample, this clone was seen a few times. The specimen sequenced was peripheral blood. The chain uses TRBV7-2 and TRBJ1-1, with 7 bases aligning to TRBD1. The TCR was taken from a human donor with active COVID-19. The donor label of this sample is uncertain. CDR3 coding DNA: TGTGCCAGCAGCTCCAGGACAGGAGACACTGAAGCTTTCTTT. Protein sequence: CASSSRTGDTEAFF.